This T cell receptor beta chain originates from a study of cytomegalovirus exposure and HLA in healthy donors (dated by TCRdb to about 2017). About the full investigation: An earlier analysis of some 600 of the donors reported about 300 Gb of sequence data and 95 million to 130 million unique TCR beta sequences obtained from roughly 170 million T cells. An early release covering roughly 580 HLA-typed donors comprised around 300 gigabases of sequencing data and around 80 million unique TCR sequences. The genetic ancestry cluster associated with self-reported Caucasian donors included over 65% of the 398 genotyped donors. The aim of the study was to test whether cataloging public T cell receptors could identify signatures of past pathogen exposure. Using immunosequencing, the study profiled T cell repertoires from 550 to 750 subjects and related those repertoires to cytomegalovirus serostatus. Besides the first cohort of 500 to 700 subjects, a separate validation cohort made up of 120 different subjects was used. The study combined high-throughput TCR immunosequencing, statistical association of individual TCRs with disease status, and machine learning to predict cytomegalovirus infection status. A later analysis re-examined previously published TCR beta repertoires from just over 650 donors and added high-resolution HLA genotyping to investigate patterns of TCR occurrence. The later analysis used no new phenotypic data to find candidate immune exposures, relying instead on TCR beta sequences and their occurrence across donors. In an earlier analysis of 500 to 650 of the donors, high-throughput TCR beta sequencing was used to judge whether each TCR beta V gene segment behaved as functional or pseudogenic. Donor age, sex, ethnicity and CMV serostatus were compiled together with the repertoire data. A later genetic analysis used genome-wide SNP genotypes for about three fifths of the roughly 700 donors, treating that subset as a discovery cohort. Every discovery cohort repertoire had been produced on one sequencing platform. Class I and class II HLA loci were covered by the typing at four-digit resolution. The number of donors typed differed by locus, with roughly 629-640 for A, B, C, DRB1 and DQB1, roughly 520 for DQA1, approximately 580 for DPA1, and some 470 for DPB1. Because of strong linkage in the cohort, roughly five DR-DQ haplotypes were treated as single units for association and clustering. Among some 400 genotyped donors of the cohort, an average of about 220,000 unique TCR beta nucleotide sequences was sequenced per donor, of which about 19% were non-productive.

In total, about 650 healthy bone marrow donors made up the cohort. All cohort members were sampled while nominally healthy, although unrecorded immune exposures were likely present. The donor was CMV seronegative and was included in the group of several hundred seronegative cohort members. A peripheral blood sample was collected from each donor, and TCR beta sequencing was performed on peripheral blood mononuclear cells. Genomic DNA extraction from the blood cell samples was performed with the Qiagen DNeasy Blood Extraction Kit. The method was the immunoSEQ multiplex PCR assay. For the multiplex PCR, a mixture combining 60 forward primers for TCR Vbeta segments and 13 reverse primers for TCR Jbeta segments was used. A multiplex PCR assay on genomic DNA amplified the CDR3 region of rearranged TCR beta genes. Amplified TCR beta libraries were sequenced as 87-base-pair reads on the Illumina HiSeq System. Per the original workflow: In a later analysis, around 80 million unique TCR beta chains were counted across the 500 to 850 repertoires, and some 10 million of these chains were shared by at least two donors. To remove PCR and sequencing errors, raw reads were error-corrected and collapsed into unique sequences using a nearest-neighbor algorithm that merged closely related sequences. To assign V, D and J gene segments, CDR3 sequences were aligned to IMGT reference sequences. For a sequence to be retained, a match of at least six nucleotides to both a V gene segment and a J gene segment was required. A rearrangement was called productive if the CDR3 had no stop codons and remained in frame with V and J, and every other rearrangement was called non-productive. CDR3 was defined according to IMGT convention as the region running from the second conserved V-encoded cysteine to the conserved J-encoded phenylalanine. Sequences without an unambiguous match to a single V gene segment were excluded from the earlier analysis of about 630 of the donors. In an earlier analysis of some 590 of the donors, a V segment was called functional when productive rearrangements were above 56.7%, and segregating when the standard deviation between donors exceeded 5%. A statistical classification framework was developed to diagnose cytomegalovirus status using the catalog of TCR beta chain sequences. A later analysis assigned V and J genes by comparing TCR nucleotide sequences with IMGT/GENE-DB human TR gene sequences. Using the TCRdist pipeline, a later analysis assigned CDR3 sequences along with most-parsimonious VDJ recombination scenarios. In a later analysis, each TCR beta chain was defined by its CDR3 amino acid sequence together with its V-gene family, and reads without a unique V-gene family were excluded. As a way to deal with suspected cross-contamination and a sequencing artifact, a later analysis dropped 592 nucleotide sequences that were highly shared and had low generation probability. For each public chain, a later analysis derived a clonal expansion index from normalized ranks of inferred template counts within each repertoire. In a later analysis, generation probabilities were computed with a VDJ recombination model fitted to out-of-frame rearrangements, and the resulting probabilities were checked against IGoR. A later analysis scored TCR-TCR, TCR-HLA and TCR-CMV co-occurrence with hypergeometric tests, applying a repertoire-size bias correction to TCR pairs. False discovery rates were estimated in a later analysis by permuting HLA or CMV assignments 20 times. In a later analysis, co-occurring TCRs were grouped with DBSCAN, and TCRdist sequence similarity was added when clustering was performed within HLA-allele-positive subsets. Repertoires with fewer than 30,000 or more than 120,000 public chains, plus five repertoires with anomalous nucleotide sharing, were excluded from co-occurrence clustering. The table comes from immuneACCESS by way of TCRdb, which keeps in-frame sequences with V and J called. Part of the clones is missing from these tables; in studies checked, under half for an unresolved V gene and the rest for unknown reasons. V and J calls and clone size follow that table, whereas D and trimming were derived from the DNA. The sample table holds 200,000 to 300,000 clones, of which roughly 78% were seen once. Less than 0.6% of the sample comes from the top ten.

Reading the germline V gene gives CDR1 MGHRA and CDR2 YSYEKL. V trim: 2 bases; J trim: 0 bases; unmatched bases: 8. Its CDR3 holds 17 amino acids, cysteine through phenylalanine. Only the CDR3 DNA stays, 51 bases, in frame from base 1. For this clone: No cognate antigen has been identified for it. No much larger clonotype is one base removed from it; base qualities were not supplied.

Overall study outcomes, separate from this receptor: Linkage disequilibrium might explain the correlated functional status among segregating V segments, but an unknown experimental factor could not be ruled out. An association between a missense DCLRE1C variant and V-gene and J-gene trimming of TCR beta chains was found in a later genetic analysis and replicated in an independent cohort. Across donors, most TCR sequences were observed very rarely, whereas some public TCRs were present in many individuals. A later genetic analysis reported fewer N-insertions in productive TCRs among donors in an Asian-associated ancestry cluster than the roughly 700-donor mean. Broadly in line with IMGT annotations, most TCR beta V segments showed up in productive rearrangements about 90% or about 30% of the time in an earlier analysis of some 590 of the donors. Because some donors lacked HLA typing at each locus, the association tests relied only on the typed subset. The 87-base-pair reads could not distinguish some IMGT-functional V segments, including TRBV6-2 and TRBV6-3, so those segments were excluded. Over 15 rarely observed V segments, including chromosome 9 orphons, were excluded from the earlier analysis of 550 to 700 of the donors because counts were too low. A cluster of highly shared sequence variants was judged likely to represent a technical artifact of the sequencing pipeline. Compared with equally common non-associated chains, HLA-associated TCR beta chains in a later analysis were more clonally expanded and had lower generation probabilities. In a later analysis, TCR association rates were found to vary across HLA loci, with the most associated TCRs seen for DRB1 alleles and the fewest for HLA-C alleles. In a later analysis, most CMV-associated TCR beta chains were found to appear HLA-restricted, with HLA associations seemingly driven largely by CMV exposure. Immune exposure information for the cohort was limited to CMV serostatus. According to a later analysis, parvovirus B19, influenza, CMV and Epstein-Barr virus appeared linked to several top co-occurrence clusters. A further reported finding was that TCR beta sequences accurately predicted the HLA-A and HLA-B alleles for most subjects in the first cohort. This cohort had only TCR beta chains sequenced, and the lack of alpha or paired-chain data limited which features could be detected. When HLA alleles, especially DR and DQ, strongly co-occurred, TCR associations were difficult to assign to individual alleles. The classifier was reported to diagnose cytomegalovirus status with high specificity and sensitivity in both the original cohort and the validation cohort. Presence/absence analyses assumed roughly uniform sequencing depth across donors, an assumption that may not hold. A later analysis associated 16,951 TCR beta sequences with specific HLA alleles at a false discovery rate of 0.05. According to the authors, the approach could potentially be generalized to other disease states and immunological phenotypes. In vitro tests confirmed that a few of the cytomegalovirus-associated TCR beta chains recognize cytomegalovirus antigens. A total of 150 or so TCR beta chains were listed by the study as associated with cytomegalovirus.

Sequencing was done on a sample of PBMCs. This TCR derives from a boy aged 5-17 years in good health and CMV-seronegative. This chain joins TRBV4-1 to TRBJ2-3; 7 bases in between match TRBD2. CDR3 protein: CASSQLGVGGSTDTQYF. The DNA sequence is TGCGCCAGCAGCCAACTCGGGGTGGGGGGGAGCACAGATACGCAGTATTTT.